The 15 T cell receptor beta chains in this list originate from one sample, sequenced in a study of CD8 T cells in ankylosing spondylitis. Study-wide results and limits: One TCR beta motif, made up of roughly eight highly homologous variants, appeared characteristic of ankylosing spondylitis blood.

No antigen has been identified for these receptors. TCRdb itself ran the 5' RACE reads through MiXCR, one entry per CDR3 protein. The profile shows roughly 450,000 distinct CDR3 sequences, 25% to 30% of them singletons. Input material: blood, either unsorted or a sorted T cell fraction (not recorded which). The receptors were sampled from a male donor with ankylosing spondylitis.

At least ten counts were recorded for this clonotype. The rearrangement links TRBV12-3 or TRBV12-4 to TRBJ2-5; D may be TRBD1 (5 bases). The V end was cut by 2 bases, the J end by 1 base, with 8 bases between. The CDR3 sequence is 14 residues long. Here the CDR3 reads CASSLWGSQETQYF. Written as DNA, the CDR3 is TGTGCCAGCAGTTTATGGGGCAGCCAAGAGACCCAGTACTTC.

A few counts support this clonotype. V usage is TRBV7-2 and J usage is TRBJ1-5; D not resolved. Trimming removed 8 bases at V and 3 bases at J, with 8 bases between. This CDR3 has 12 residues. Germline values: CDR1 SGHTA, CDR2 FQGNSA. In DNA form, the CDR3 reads TGTGCCAGCGGGTGGGCCAATCAGCCCCAGCATTTT. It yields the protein CASGWANQPQHF.

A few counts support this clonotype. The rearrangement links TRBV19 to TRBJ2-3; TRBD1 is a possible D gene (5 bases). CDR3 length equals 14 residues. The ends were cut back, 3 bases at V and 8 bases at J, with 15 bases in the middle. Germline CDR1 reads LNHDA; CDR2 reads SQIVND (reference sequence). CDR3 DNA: TGTGCCAGTAGTATCCAAGGTTCTGGGGCTACGCAGTATTTT. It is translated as CASSIQGSGATQYF.

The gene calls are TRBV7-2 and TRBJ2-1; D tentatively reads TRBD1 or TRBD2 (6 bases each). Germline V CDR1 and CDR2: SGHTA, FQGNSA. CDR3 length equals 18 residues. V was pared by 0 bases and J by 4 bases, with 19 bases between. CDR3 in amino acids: CASSLAGSGGGGYNEQFF. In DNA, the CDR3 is TGTGCCAGCAGCTTAGCGGGTTCTGGAGGGGGAGGATACAATGAGCAGTTCTTC.

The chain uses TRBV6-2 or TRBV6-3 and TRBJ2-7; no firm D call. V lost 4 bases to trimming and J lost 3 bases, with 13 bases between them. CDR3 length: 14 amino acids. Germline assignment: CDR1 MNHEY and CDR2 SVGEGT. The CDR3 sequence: CASSFGPLSYEQYF. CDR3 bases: TGTGCCAGCAGTTTTGGCCCTTTGAGCTACGAGCAGTACTTC.

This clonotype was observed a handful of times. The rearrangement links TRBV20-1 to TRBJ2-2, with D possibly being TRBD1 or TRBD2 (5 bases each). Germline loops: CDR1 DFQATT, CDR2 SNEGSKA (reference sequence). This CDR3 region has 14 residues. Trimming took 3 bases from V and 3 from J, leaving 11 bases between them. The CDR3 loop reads CSASGRGDTGELFF. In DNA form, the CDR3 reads TGCAGTGCTAGCGGAAGGGGAGACACCGGGGAGCTGTTTTTT.

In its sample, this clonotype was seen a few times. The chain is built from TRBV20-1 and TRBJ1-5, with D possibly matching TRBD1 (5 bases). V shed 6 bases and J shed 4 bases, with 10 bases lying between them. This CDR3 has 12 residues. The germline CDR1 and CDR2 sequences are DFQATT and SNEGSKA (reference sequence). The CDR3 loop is CSAGRQNQPQHF. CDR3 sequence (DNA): TGCAGTGCGGGGAGACAGAATCAGCCCCAGCATTTT.

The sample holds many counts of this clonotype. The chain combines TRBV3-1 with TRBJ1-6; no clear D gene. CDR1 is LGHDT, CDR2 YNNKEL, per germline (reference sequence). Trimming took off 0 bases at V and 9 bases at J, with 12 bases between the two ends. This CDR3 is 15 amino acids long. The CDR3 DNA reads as TGTGCCAGCAGCCAAGAGGTCGGGGAGAGTTCACCCCTCCACTTT. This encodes CASSQEVGESSPLHF.

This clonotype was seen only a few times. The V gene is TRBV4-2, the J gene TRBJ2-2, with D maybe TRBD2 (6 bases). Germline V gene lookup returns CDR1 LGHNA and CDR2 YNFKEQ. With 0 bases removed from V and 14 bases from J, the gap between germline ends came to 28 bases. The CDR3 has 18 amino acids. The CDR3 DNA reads TGTGCCAGCAGCCAAGATCACTATCAGGAGCGGGTCCTGGGGGGACTGTTTTTT. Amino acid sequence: CASSQDHYQERVLGGLFF.

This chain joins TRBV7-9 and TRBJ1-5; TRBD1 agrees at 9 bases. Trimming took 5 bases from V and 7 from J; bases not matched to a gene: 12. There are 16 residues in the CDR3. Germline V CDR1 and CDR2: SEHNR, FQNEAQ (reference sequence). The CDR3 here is CASSLWTGEVYQPQHF. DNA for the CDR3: TGTGCCAGCAGCCTTTGGACAGGGGAGGTCTACCAGCCCCAGCATTTT.

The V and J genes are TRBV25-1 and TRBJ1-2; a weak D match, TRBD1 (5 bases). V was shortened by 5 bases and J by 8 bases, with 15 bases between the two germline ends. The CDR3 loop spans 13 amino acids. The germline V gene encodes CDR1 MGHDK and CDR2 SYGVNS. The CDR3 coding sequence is TGTGCCAGCAGTTTGGGGGGACGCCAAGGCTACACCTTC. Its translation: CASSLGGRQGYTF.

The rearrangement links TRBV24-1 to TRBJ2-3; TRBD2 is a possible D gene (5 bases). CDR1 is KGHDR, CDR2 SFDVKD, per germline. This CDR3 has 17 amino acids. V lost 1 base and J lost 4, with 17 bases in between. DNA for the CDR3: TGTGCCACCAGTGATTTAAAAGGTGAGGGCGAAGCAGATACGCAGTATTTT. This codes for CATSDLKGEGEADTQYF.

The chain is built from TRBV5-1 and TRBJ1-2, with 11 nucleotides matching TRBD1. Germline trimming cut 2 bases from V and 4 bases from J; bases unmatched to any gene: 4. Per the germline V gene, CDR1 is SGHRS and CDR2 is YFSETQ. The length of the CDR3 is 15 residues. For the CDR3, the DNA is TGCGCCAGCAGCTTCGGACAGGGGGCTTCCTATGGCTACACCTTC. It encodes CASSFGQGASYGYTF.

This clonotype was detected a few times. The CDR3 sequence is CSVSLAGGDTQYF. Written as DNA, the CDR3 is TGCAGCGTTTCCCTTGCGGGAGGGGATACGCAGTATTTT. The rearrangement joins TRBV29-1 to TRBJ2-3; 9 nucleotides align to TRBD2. CDR3 length: 13 residues. The germline V gene has CDR1 SQVTM and CDR2 ANQGSEA. Trimming at V came to 5 bases and at J to 6 bases, leaving 6 bases not matched to a gene.

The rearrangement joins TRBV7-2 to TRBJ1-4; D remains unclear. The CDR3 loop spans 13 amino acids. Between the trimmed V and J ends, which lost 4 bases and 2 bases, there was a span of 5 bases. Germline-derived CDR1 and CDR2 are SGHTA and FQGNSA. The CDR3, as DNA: TGTGCCAGCAGCTGGAAGACTAATGAAAAACTGTTTTTT. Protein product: CASSWKTNEKLFF.